The rows below give T cell receptor beta chains drawn from one sample of a study of blood T cell repertoires in COVID-19. Assay used: immunoSEQ multiplex PCR; TCRdb lists only in-frame clones, some missing. The table shows approximately 160,000 clones, with around 81% occurring only once. Sequenced sample: peripheral blood. All receptors derive from a man aged 65-85 years who had recovered from COVID-19. CDR3s include the opening cysteine and the closing phenylalanine or tryptophan. The D gene is left open where the match is weak. The size entry is marked missing in some rows and otherwise reads once, few, many or a size class.

D	size	V	J	CDR3	DNA
TRBD2	-	TRBV4-3	TRBJ2-2	CASSQAAETGGLAGGAGELFF	TGCGCCAGCAGCCAAGCGGCCGAGACAGGAGGACTAGCGGGAGGGGCCGGGGAGCTGTTTTTT
-	-	TRBV20-1	TRBJ2-7	CSASGKAGAIYEQYF	TGCAGTGCTAGTGGTAAGGCAGGGGCTATCTACGAGCAGTACTTC
-	-	TRBV5-1	TRBJ2-1	CASSSYPGSYNEQFF	TGCGCCAGCAGCTCATACCCGGGGTCTTACAATGAGCAGTTCTTC
-	-	TRBV5-1	TRBJ1-2	CASSVGGPSLGYTF	TGCGCCAGCAGTGTCGGGGGGCCGTCTCTTGGCTACACCTTC
TRBD1	-	TRBV18	TRBJ1-5	CASSPGTGVRQPQHF	TGTGCCAGCTCACCGGGGACAGGGGTCAGGCAGCCCCAGCATTTT
-	-	TRBV3-1/TRBV3-2	TRBJ2-7	CASSQAYEQYF	TGTGCCAGCAGCCAAGCGTACGAGCAGTACTTC
TRBD1	-	TRBV10-1	TRBJ2-3	CASSGQGTDTQYF	TGCGCCAGCAGCGGACAGGGCACAGATACGCAGTATTTT
-	-	TRBV6-5	TRBJ2-7	CASRTDLYEQYF	TGTGCCAGCAGGACAGACCTCTACGAGCAGTACTTC
-	-	TRBV27	TRBJ1-4	CASSLFRGGEKLFF	TGTGCCAGCAGTTTATTCCGGGGTGGTGAAAAACTGTTTTTT
TRBD1	-	TRBV5-4	TRBJ1-1	CASSLVPQGATEAFF	TGTGCCAGCAGCTTGGTCCCCCAGGGGGCTACTGAAGCTTTCTTT
TRBD2	-	TRBV5-1	TRBJ2-1	CASSVAGVYNEQFF	TGCGCCAGCAGCGTAGCGGGGGTCTACAATGAGCAGTTCTTC
-	few	TRBV19	TRBJ1-3	CATAGGSGNTIYF	TGTGCCACCGCCGGGGGATCTGGAAACACCATATATTTT
TRBD2	-	TRBV5-1	TRBJ2-7	CASSPQPQTSGAYGEQYF	TGCGCCAGCAGCCCCCAACCGCAGACTAGCGGGGCCTATGGCGAGCAGTACTTC
-	-	TRBV7-9	TRBJ2-1	CATNPYDGSGRQFF	TGTGCCACCAACCCATACGATGGTTCGGGTAGGCAGTTCTTC
TRBD1	-	TRBV18	TRBJ2-6	CASSPSGGAGANVLTF	TGTGCCAGCTCACCTTCAGGGGGCGCTGGGGCCAACGTCCTGACTTTC
-	-	TRBV16	TRBJ1-2	CASSQSQGWGGYTF	TGTGCCAGCAGCCAATCCCAGGGTTGGGGTGGCTACACCTTC
TRBD1	-	TRBV3-1/TRBV3-2	TRBJ1-1	CASSQGAVLRQGRVAFF	TGTGCCAGCAGCCAAGGGGCAGTGCTGAGACAGGGTAGGGTAGCTTTCTTT
TRBD2	-	TRBV5-1	TRBJ2-5	CASSLVPGGRETQYF	TGCGCCAGCAGCTTGGTTCCGGGAGGGAGGGAGACCCAGTACTTC
TRBD2	-	TRBV19	TRBJ2-7	CASSRSGTHEQYF	TGTGCCAGTAGTCGTAGCGGGACCCACGAGCAGTACTTC
-	-	TRBV3-1/TRBV3-2	TRBJ1-1	CASSQARYTEAFF	TGTGCCAGCAGCCAAGCTAGGTACACTGAAGCTTTCTTT
TRBD2	-	TRBV28	TRBJ2-5	CASSVTGTSGPKKTQYF	TGTGCCAGCAGTGTAACCGGGACTAGCGGACCAAAAAAGACCCAGTACTTC
-	-	TRBV6-5	TRBJ2-2	CASQPGDNTGELFF	TGTGCCAGCCAACCGGGGGATAACACCGGGGAGCTGTTTTTT
TRBD1	-	TRBV4-3	TRBJ1-2	CASSQTRQGVHYGYTF	TGCGCCAGCAGCCAAACCCGACAGGGGGTGCACTATGGCTACACCTTC
-	-	TRBV11-2	TRBJ2-1	CASSLTNNEQFF	TGTGCCAGCAGCCTAACCAACAATGAGCAGTTCTTC
-	-	TRBV12-3/TRBV12-4	TRBJ1-5	CASSSLSDQPQHF	TGTGCCAGCAGTTCCTTGAGTGATCAGCCCCAGCATTTT
TRBD2	-	TRBV19	TRBJ2-1	CASSIGPLGGGSYNEQFF	TGTGCCAGTAGTATTGGGCCCCTGGGCGGGGGATCCTACAATGAGCAGTTCTTC
TRBD1	-	TRBV7-9	TRBJ2-7	CASSLGGQGNHEQYF	TGTGCCAGCAGCTTAGGGGGACAGGGAAACCACGAGCAGTACTTC